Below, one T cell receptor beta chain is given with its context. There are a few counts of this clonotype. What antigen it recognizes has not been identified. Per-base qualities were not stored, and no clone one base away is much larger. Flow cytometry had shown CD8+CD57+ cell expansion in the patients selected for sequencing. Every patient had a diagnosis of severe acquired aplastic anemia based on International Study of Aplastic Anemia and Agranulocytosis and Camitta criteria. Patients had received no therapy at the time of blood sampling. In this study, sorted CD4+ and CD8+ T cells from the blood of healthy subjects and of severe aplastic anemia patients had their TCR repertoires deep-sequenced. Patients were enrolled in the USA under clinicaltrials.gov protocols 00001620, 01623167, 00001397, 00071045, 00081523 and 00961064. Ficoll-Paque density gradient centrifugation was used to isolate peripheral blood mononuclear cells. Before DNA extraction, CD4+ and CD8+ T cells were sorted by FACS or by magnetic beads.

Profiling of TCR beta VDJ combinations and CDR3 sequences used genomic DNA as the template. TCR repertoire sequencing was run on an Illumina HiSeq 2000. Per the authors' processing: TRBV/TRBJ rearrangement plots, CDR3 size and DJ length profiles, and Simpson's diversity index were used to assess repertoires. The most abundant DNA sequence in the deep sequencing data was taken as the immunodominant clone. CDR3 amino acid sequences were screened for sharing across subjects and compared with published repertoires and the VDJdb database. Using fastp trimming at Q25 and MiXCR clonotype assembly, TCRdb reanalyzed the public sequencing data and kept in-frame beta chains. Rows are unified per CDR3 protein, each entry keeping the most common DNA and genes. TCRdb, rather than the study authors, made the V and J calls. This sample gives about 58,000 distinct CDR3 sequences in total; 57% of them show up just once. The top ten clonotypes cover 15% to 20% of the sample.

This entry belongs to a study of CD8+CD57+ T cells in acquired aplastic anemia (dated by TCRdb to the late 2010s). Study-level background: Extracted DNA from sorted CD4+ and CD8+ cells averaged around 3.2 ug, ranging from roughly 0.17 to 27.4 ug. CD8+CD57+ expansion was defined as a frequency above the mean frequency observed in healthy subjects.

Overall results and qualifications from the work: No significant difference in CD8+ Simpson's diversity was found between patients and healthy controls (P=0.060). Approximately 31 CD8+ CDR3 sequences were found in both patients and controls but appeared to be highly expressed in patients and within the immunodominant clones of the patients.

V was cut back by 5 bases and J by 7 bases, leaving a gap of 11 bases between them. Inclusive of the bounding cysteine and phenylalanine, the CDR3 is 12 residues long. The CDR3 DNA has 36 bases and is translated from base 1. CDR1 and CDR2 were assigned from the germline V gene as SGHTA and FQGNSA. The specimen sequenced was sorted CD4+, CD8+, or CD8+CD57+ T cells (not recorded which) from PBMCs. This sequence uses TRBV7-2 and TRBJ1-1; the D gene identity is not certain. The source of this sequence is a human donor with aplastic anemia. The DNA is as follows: TGTGCCAGCAGCCCCCCGCGGTATGAAGCTTTCTTT. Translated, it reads CASSPPRYEAFF.